Included here is one TCR beta chain sequence, with context. Its specificity is unknown. This entry comes from a study of lymphopenia after photon versus proton radiotherapy. Overall study findings and caveats: Photon-treated patients lost naive T cells and TCR diversity; proton-treated stayed stable.

Sequencing used immunoSEQ multiplex PCR; TCRdb keeps in-frame clones, though not all of them. This table has 52,000 or so clones, more than 90% appearing once. The J segment lost 0 bases and the V segment lost 5 bases, leaving 16 bases of the junction unmatched. Germline values: CDR1 PRHDT, CDR2 FYEKMQ (reference sequence). The CDR3 consists of 20 residues. The sequencing here drew on peripheral blood, taken from a patient treated with photon-based radiotherapy. This chain uses TRBV13 with TRBJ2-3; the match to TRBD2 covers 11 bases. The sequence derives from a middle-aged woman with cholangiocarcinoma. In DNA form, the CDR3 reads TGTGCCAGCAGCCACGCTTGGCTAGCGGGGGGTCCGACTAGCACAGATACGCAGTATTTT. Protein sequence: CASSHAWLAGGPTSTDTQYF.